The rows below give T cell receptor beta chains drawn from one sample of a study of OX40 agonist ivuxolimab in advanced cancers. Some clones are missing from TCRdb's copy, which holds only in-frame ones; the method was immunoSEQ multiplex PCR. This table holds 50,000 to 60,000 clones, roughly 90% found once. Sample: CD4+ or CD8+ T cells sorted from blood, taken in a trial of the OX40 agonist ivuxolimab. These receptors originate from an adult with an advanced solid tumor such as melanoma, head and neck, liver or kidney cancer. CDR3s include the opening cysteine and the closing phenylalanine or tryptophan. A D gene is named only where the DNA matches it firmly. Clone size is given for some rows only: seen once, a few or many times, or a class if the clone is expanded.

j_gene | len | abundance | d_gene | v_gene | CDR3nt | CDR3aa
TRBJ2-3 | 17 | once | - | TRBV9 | TGTGCCAGCAGCGGAAGCCCCTCAGGACTTATTACAGATACGCAGTATTTT | CASSGSPSGLITDTQYF
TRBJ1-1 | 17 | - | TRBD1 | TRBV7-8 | TGTGCCAGCAGCCCTACTAACCTAGACAGGGAAGGAACTGAAGCTTTCTTT | CASSPTNLDREGTEAFF
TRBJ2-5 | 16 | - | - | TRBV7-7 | TGTGCCAGCAGCTTAGGTCCAGGTTTAGACCAAGAGACCCAGTACTTC | CASSLGPGLDQETQYF
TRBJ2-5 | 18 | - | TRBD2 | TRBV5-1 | TGCGCCAGCAGCTTGGAAGGACTAGCGGAACTTGATGGAGAGACCCAGTACTTC | CASSLEGLAELDGETQYF
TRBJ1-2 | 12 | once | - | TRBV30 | TGTGCCTGGAGTCTGACAGACTATGGCTACACCTTC | CAWSLTDYGYTF
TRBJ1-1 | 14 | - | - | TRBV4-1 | TGCGCCAGCAGCCAAGATCCGGCGAACACTGAAGCTTTCTTT | CASSQDPANTEAFF
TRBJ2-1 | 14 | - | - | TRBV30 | TGTGCCTGGAGTGTTTCGGCCTCCTACAATGAGCAGTTCTTC | CAWSVSASYNEQFF
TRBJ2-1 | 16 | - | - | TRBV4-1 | TGCGCCAGCAGCCAAGATGTGGCACTCGCCTTCAATGAGCAGTTCTTC | CASSQDVALAFNEQFF
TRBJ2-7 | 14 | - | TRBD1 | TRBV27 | TGTGCCAGCAGTTTCGGCAGGGGGCTATACGAGCAGTACTTC | CASSFGRGLYEQYF
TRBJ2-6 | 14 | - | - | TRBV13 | TGTGCCAGCAGCTTAGGGCGTGGAGCCAACGTCCTGACTTTC | CASSLGRGANVLTF
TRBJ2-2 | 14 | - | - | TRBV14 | TGTGCCAGCAGCCCTCTGATGAACACCGGGGAGCTGTTTTTT | CASSPLMNTGELFF
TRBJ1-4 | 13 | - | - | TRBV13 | TGTGCCAGCAGCTTAGGGGTAGGGGAAAAACTGTTTTTT | CASSLGVGEKLFF
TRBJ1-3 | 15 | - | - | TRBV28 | TGTGCCAGCAGTTTCGGCGGGTTCTCTGGAAACACCATATATTTT | CASSFGGFSGNTIYF
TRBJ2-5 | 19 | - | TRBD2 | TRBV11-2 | TGTGCCAGCAGCTCCCACCCCGGGGGACTAGCGGGGGGTTTAGAGACCCAGTACTTC | CASSSHPGGLAGGLETQYF
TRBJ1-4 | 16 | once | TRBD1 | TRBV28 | TGTGCCAGCAGTTCCGGGACAGGGGGCGTATATGAAAAACTGTTTTTT | CASSSGTGGVYEKLFF
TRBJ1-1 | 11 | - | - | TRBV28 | TGTGCCAGCAGTTTCCTGGACGAAGCTTTCTTT | CASSFLDEAFF
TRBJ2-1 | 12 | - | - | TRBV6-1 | TGTGCCAGCACCAAGGGGTGGGATGAGCAGTTCTTC | CASTKGWDEQFF
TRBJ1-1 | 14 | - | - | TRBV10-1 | TGCGCCAGCAGTGGCGTCTCGACGAACACTGAAGCTTTCTTT | CASSGVSTNTEAFF
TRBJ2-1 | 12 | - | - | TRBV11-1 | TGTGCCAGCAGCTTGGAGGGCAATGAGCAGTTCTTC | CASSLEGNEQFF
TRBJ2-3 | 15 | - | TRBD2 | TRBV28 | TGTGCCAGCAGTTTTCAGGGAGGGGGCACAGATACGCAGTATTTT | CASSFQGGGTDTQYF
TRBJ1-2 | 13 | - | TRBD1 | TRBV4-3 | TGCGCCAGCAGCCAAGCAGGGGGGGGTGGCTACACCTTC | CASSQAGGGGYTF
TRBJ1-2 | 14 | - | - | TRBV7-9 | TGTGCCAGCAGCTCGGTCGGAGGGATCTATGGCTACACCTTC | CASSSVGGIYGYTF
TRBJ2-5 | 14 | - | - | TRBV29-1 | TGCAGCGTTGAAGATCGGGGGACCCCACGAGCCCAGTACTTC | CSVEDRGTPRAQYF
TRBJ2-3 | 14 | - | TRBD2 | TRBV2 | TGTGCCGGGCTAGCGGGGGGAAGCACAGATACGCAGTATTTT | CAGLAGGSTDTQYF